The rows below give T cell receptor beta chains drawn from one sample of a study of tumor-infiltrating lymphocytes in primary liver carcinoma. TCRdb re-called the multiplex PCR reads through MiXCR, storing one row per CDR3 protein. The table has about 180,000 distinct CDR3 sequences, 60% seen once. The sequenced sample was peripheral blood. The receptors were gathered from a man aged 40-49 years with primary liver carcinoma and hepatitis B virus infection. Both conserved end residues are part of each CDR3. Each record gives: D gene, J gene, V gene, CDR3 length, clone size, CDR3 DNA, CDR3 protein. A D gene is named only where the DNA matches it firmly. Only some rows state a clone size, as once, few, many or a class for expanded clones.

d_gene: TRBD1; j_gene: TRBJ2-7; v_gene: TRBV14; len: 13; abundance: -; CDR3nt: TGTGCCAGCAGCCCGGGACAGCTTAACGAGCAGTACTTC; CDR3aa: CASSPGQLNEQYF
d_gene: -; j_gene: TRBJ1-2; v_gene: TRBV4-1; len: 14; abundance: -; CDR3nt: TGCGCCAGCAGCTGGGGACGGGCTAACTATGGCTACACCTTC; CDR3aa: CASSWGRANYGYTF
d_gene: -; j_gene: TRBJ2-1; v_gene: TRBV11-1; len: 14; abundance: many; CDR3nt: TGTGCCAGCAGCTTTTACGGGAGCTACAATGAGCAGTTCTTC; CDR3aa: CASSFYGSYNEQFF
d_gene: -; j_gene: TRBJ2-7; v_gene: TRBV6-5; len: 15; abundance: few; CDR3nt: TGTGCCAGCAGTTCAGACCGGGTTCCCCCGTACGAGCAGTACTTC; CDR3aa: CASSSDRVPPYEQYF
d_gene: -; j_gene: TRBJ2-3; v_gene: TRBV11-3; len: 14; abundance: few; CDR3nt: TGTGCCAGCAGCTTGTGCATCAGCACAGATACGCAGTATTTT; CDR3aa: CASSLCISTDTQYF
d_gene: -; j_gene: TRBJ1-4; v_gene: TRBV6-5; len: 15; abundance: -; CDR3nt: TGTGCCAGCAGTTACTCAGGGTACTCCACTGAAAAACTGTTTTTT; CDR3aa: CASSYSGYSTEKLFF
d_gene: TRBD1; j_gene: TRBJ1-5; v_gene: TRBV6-1; len: 20; abundance: few; CDR3nt: TGTGCCAGCAGCCTACGTCATTATTTACAGGGGGCGACGGGCAATCAGCCCCAGCATTTT; CDR3aa: CASSLRHYLQGATGNQPQHF
d_gene: -; j_gene: TRBJ1-1; v_gene: TRBV11-1; len: 14; abundance: -; CDR3nt: TGTGCCAGCAGCTCCCGGACGGCGGACACTGAAGCTTTCTTT; CDR3aa: CASSSRTADTEAFF
d_gene: -; j_gene: TRBJ2-1; v_gene: TRBV6-5; len: 13; abundance: -; CDR3nt: TGTGCCAGCAGCCTGGACACGGACGTGGTGCAGTTCTTC; CDR3aa: CASSLDTDVVQFF
d_gene: TRBD2; j_gene: TRBJ2-5; v_gene: TRBV11-2; len: 14; abundance: -; CDR3nt: TGTGCCAGCAGTCCTAGCGGGAGTCGAGAGACCCAGTACTTC; CDR3aa: CASSPSGSRETQYF
d_gene: -; j_gene: TRBJ2-3; v_gene: TRBV5-1; len: 11; abundance: once; CDR3nt: TGCGCCAGCCTCTGGGGAGATACGCAGTATTTT; CDR3aa: CASLWGDTQYF
d_gene: TRBD2; j_gene: TRBJ2-3; v_gene: TRBV11-2; len: 15; abundance: -; CDR3nt: TGTGCCAGCAGCTACAGCGGGAGAGCCACAGTCACGCAGTATTTT; CDR3aa: CASSYSGRATVTQYF
d_gene: TRBD2; j_gene: TRBJ2-7; v_gene: TRBV6-5; len: 14; abundance: -; CDR3nt: TGTGCCAGCAGTCTAGGCGGGAGAGGGTACGAGCAGTACTTC; CDR3aa: CASSLGGRGYEQYF
d_gene: -; j_gene: TRBJ2-7; v_gene: TRBV28; len: 20; abundance: -; CDR3nt: TGTGCCAGCAGTTTAACGGTCGGGGGCCGCATTGGTGAATACGGCTACGAGCAGTACTTC; CDR3aa: CASSLTVGGRIGEYGYEQYF
d_gene: TRBD1; j_gene: TRBJ1-6; v_gene: TRBV7-9; len: 13; abundance: once; CDR3nt: TGTGCCAGCTGCGACAGGGAAGAATCACCCCTCCACTTT; CDR3aa: CASCDREESPLHF
d_gene: -; j_gene: TRBJ2-1; v_gene: TRBV11-2; len: 15; abundance: -; CDR3nt: TGTGCCAGCAGGTTAGGAGCCGGGAGTGTGTATGGGCAGTTCTTC; CDR3aa: CASRLGAGSVYGQFF
d_gene: -; j_gene: TRBJ2-3; v_gene: TRBV28; len: 13; abundance: -; CDR3nt: TGTGCCAGCAGTTTTGAGGGAACAGATACGCAGTATTTT; CDR3aa: CASSFEGTDTQYF
d_gene: -; j_gene: TRBJ2-5; v_gene: TRBV11-2; len: 15; abundance: -; CDR3nt: TGTGCCAGCAGCTACACGACATCTACCCAAGAGACCCTGTACTTC; CDR3aa: CASSYTTSTQETLYF
d_gene: -; j_gene: TRBJ1-4; v_gene: TRBV12-3/TRBV12-4; len: 10; abundance: -; CDR3nt: TGTGCCAGCAGTCGGGAAAAACTGTTTTTT; CDR3aa: CASSREKLFF
d_gene: -; j_gene: TRBJ1-1; v_gene: TRBV10-3; len: 12; abundance: -; CDR3nt: TGTGTCATTTCGCAGGGGAACTCTGAAGCTTTCTTT; CDR3aa: CVISQGNSEAFF
d_gene: TRBD1; j_gene: TRBJ1-1; v_gene: TRBV4-2; len: 16; abundance: -; CDR3nt: TGTGCCAGCAGCCAAAGTGACAGGGGGTGGAAGACTGAAGCTTTCTTT; CDR3aa: CASSQSDRGWKTEAFF
d_gene: TRBD2; j_gene: TRBJ2-1; v_gene: TRBV6-5; len: 18; abundance: -; CDR3nt: TGTGCCAGCAGTTACCACACCCCGGGACTAGCGGGAGTGGGTGAGCAGTTCTTC; CDR3aa: CASSYHTPGLAGVGEQFF
d_gene: -; j_gene: TRBJ1-1; v_gene: TRBV10-3; len: 11; abundance: -; CDR3nt: TGTGCCATCAGGGGACGGACTGAAGCTTTCTTT; CDR3aa: CAIRGRTEAFF
d_gene: -; j_gene: TRBJ2-3; v_gene: TRBV6-1; len: 15; abundance: -; CDR3nt: TGTGCCAGCAGCGATAACCCTCCTACCACAGATACGCAGTATTTT; CDR3aa: CASSDNPPTTDTQYF
d_gene: TRBD1; j_gene: TRBJ2-3; v_gene: TRBV6-1; len: 15; abundance: -; CDR3nt: TGTGTCAGCAGTGAACCCGGGACAGGGACAGATACGCAGTATTTT; CDR3aa: CVSSEPGTGTDTQYF
d_gene: TRBD1; j_gene: TRBJ2-5; v_gene: TRBV29-1; len: 14; abundance: -; CDR3nt: TGCAGCGTTGATAGACAGGGGGACCAAGAGACCCAGTACTTC; CDR3aa: CSVDRQGDQETQYF
d_gene: -; j_gene: TRBJ2-1; v_gene: TRBV11-2; len: 14; abundance: -; CDR3nt: TGTGCCAGCAGCCCTCTGGACGGGAGCAATGAGCAGTTCTTC; CDR3aa: CASSPLDGSNEQFF
d_gene: -; j_gene: TRBJ2-3; v_gene: TRBV6-1; len: 13; abundance: many; CDR3nt: TGTGCCAGCAGTGAACAGATCACAGATACGCAGTATTTT; CDR3aa: CASSEQITDTQYF
d_gene: -; j_gene: TRBJ2-2; v_gene: TRBV11-3; len: 14; abundance: many; CDR3nt: TGTGCCAGCAGCTTAGCCCCTGGGGACGGGGAGCTGTTTTTT; CDR3aa: CASSLAPGDGELFF
d_gene: -; j_gene: TRBJ2-6; v_gene: TRBV29-1; len: 16; abundance: many; CDR3nt: TGCAGCGTTGAGCGGAAGCTCCGCTCTGGGGCCAACGTCCTGACTTTC; CDR3aa: CSVERKLRSGANVLTF